This note documents a single T cell receptor beta chain sequence. Sequencing was limited to surgery cases with top T cell transcript signatures in brain tissue. At least one anti-epileptic drug was given before surgery. Method: immunoSEQ multiplex PCR; TCRdb's copy keeps in-frame clones and lacks some. The sample has some 64,000 clones, 90% to 97% seen once. The length of the CDR3 is 16 residues. Trimming removed 4 bases at V and 0 bases at J, with 14 bases between. The germline gives CDR1 SGHRS, CDR2 YFSETQ. The sample belongs to a study of brain T cells in children with intractable seizures. The sequencing here drew on peripheral blood, taken at surgery. The TCR sequence derives from a boy younger than two with focal cortical dysplasia and intractable seizures. This chain uses TRBV5-1 with TRBJ2-1; D possibly corresponds to TRBD1 (5 bases). The DNA of the CDR3 is TGCGCCAGCAGCAGACGGACAAGGGGCTCCTACAATGAGCAGTTCTTC. The encoded protein is CASSRRTRGSYNEQFF.